This entry lists 17 T cell receptor beta chains sequenced from one sample in a study of T cell responses to AZD1222 COVID-19 vaccine. Generated by immunoSEQ multiplex PCR, the TCRdb table keeps only in-frame clones and is missing some. The data contain under 100,000 clones, roughly 88% of them seen just once; the ten biggest clones take up roughly 15%. Sequencing was performed on peripheral blood, taken on day 0 of AZD1222 vaccination. These receptors were taken from an adult in good health.

The J gene is TRBJ2-2, the V gene TRBV25-1; unclear D gene. The germline gives CDR1 MGHDK, CDR2 SYGVNS. V shed 3 bases and J shed 0 bases, with 8 bases lying between them. The CDR3 is 15 amino acids. CDR3 in DNA: TGTGCCAGCAGTGAGACACAACCGAACACCGGGGAGCTGTTTTTT. Its translation: CASSETQPNTGELFF.

The gene calls are TRBV28 and TRBJ2-7; D ambiguous. The CDR3 runs to 12 residues. CDR1 and CDR2 (germline): MDHEN, SYDVKM. The ends were cut back, 8 bases at V and 3 bases at J, with 11 bases in the middle. The CDR3: CASLSQSYEQYF. The CDR3 region has the DNA TGTGCCAGCCTTAGTCAGAGCTACGAGCAGTACTTC.

The V call is TRBV28, the J call TRBJ2-1, with D perhaps matching TRBD1 (7 bases). The ends were cut back, 6 bases at V and 0 bases at J, with 15 bases in the middle. CDR3 length: 16 amino acids. CDR1 is MDHEN, CDR2 SYDVKM, per germline. CDR3 amino acids: CASRNQGGSSYNEQFF. The CDR3 nucleotides read TGTGCCAGCAGGAACCAGGGGGGCTCCTCCTACAATGAGCAGTTCTTC.

This clone was recorded once. One end of the junction varies from germline; a read error may be responsible. The chain carries TRBV28 and TRBJ1-1, with a possible D match to TRBD1 (6 bases). The V gene's germline CDR1 is MDHEN and CDR2 SYDVKM. The CDR3 is 12 amino acids. The CDR3 region has the DNA TGTGCCAGTATTATGGGGGACACGGAAGCTTTCTTT. Its protein is CASIMGDTEAFF.

V is TRBV10-3 and J is TRBJ2-3; D might be TRBD2 (6 bases). V shed 6 bases and J shed 3 bases, with 13 bases lying between them. The CDR3 sequence is 14 residues long. From germline, CDR1 is ENHRY and CDR2 SYGVKD. In nucleotides, the CDR3 is TGTGCCATCAGGGACTATGGGGTTACAGATACGCAGTATTTT. Its protein product is CAIRDYGVTDTQYF.

This clone appeared a few times. The V and J genes are TRBV28 and TRBJ2-1; no definite D call. This CDR3 contains 16 residues. Germline assignment: CDR1 MDHEN and CDR2 SYDVKM. V was pared by 3 bases and J by 0 bases, with 12 bases between. The CDR3 DNA sequence: TGTGCCAGCAGTTTGTGGGCGGATCGCTCCTACAATGAGCAGTTCTTC. Protein: CASSLWADRSYNEQFF.

The chain carries TRBV2 and TRBJ2-1; 7 bases align to TRBD2. Germline lookup yields CDR1 SNHLY and CDR2 FYNNEI. The V segment lost 5 bases and the J segment 7 bases; nucleotides outside the gene matches: 11. CDR3 length: 15 amino acids. The CDR3 here is CASSQPPVGGNEQFF. The CDR3 DNA is TGTGCCAGCAGTCAACCCCCTGTGGGGGGGAATGAGCAGTTCTTC. The variable domain in full, with the rest retrieved from reference TRBV2 and TRBJ2-1, is EPEVTQTPSHQVTQMGQEVILRCVPISNHLYFYWYRQILGQKVEFLVSFYNNEISEKSEIFDDQFSVERPDGSNFTLKIRSTKLEDSAMYFCASSQPPVGGNEQFFGPGTRLTVL.

This chain uses TRBV2 with TRBJ1-6; 7 positions match TRBD1. V was pared by 7 bases and J by 5 bases, with 8 bases of the junction left unmatched. Per germline, CDR1 SNHLY and CDR2 FYNNEI. This CDR3 spans 15 amino acids. The CDR3 nucleotides are TGTGCCAGCAAGGGGGGACAGACCGATAATTCACCCCTCCACTTT. This sequence encodes CASKGGQTDNSPLHF.

This clone was found a few times. The rearrangement joins TRBV5-4 to TRBJ2-1, with D tentatively TRBD2 (5 bases). Germline assignment: CDR1 SGHNT and CDR2 YYREEE (reference sequence). The CDR3 totals 12 residues. Trimming cost V 3 bases and J 6 bases, with 7 bases left between them. The CDR3 sequence is CASSSEVNEQFF. The CDR3 DNA reads TGTGCCAGCAGCTCGGAGGTCAATGAGCAGTTCTTC.

This chain uses TRBV24-1 with TRBJ2-5; tentative D call: TRBD2 (5 bases). This CDR3 region has 14 residues. The germline V gene encodes CDR1 KGHDR and CDR2 SFDVKD. Trimming stripped 1 base from V and 3 bases from J, with 8 bases between. CDR3 sequence (DNA): TGTGCCACCAGTGATTTTGGGAGTAAAGAGACCCAGTACTTC. This gives the protein CATSDFGSKETQYF.

The chain links TRBV7-2 to TRBJ2-5; D unresolved. CDR3 length: 14 residues. The V gene lost 1 base and the J gene lost 1 base, with 7 bases spanning the gap. Germline lookup yields CDR1 SGHTA and CDR2 FQGNSA. CDR3 sequence reads: CASSLEQFQETQYF. CDR3 nucleotides: TGTGCCAGCAGCTTAGAACAGTTCCAAGAGACCCAGTACTTC.

The chain employs TRBV24-1 and TRBJ1-1; weak D call: TRBD1 (6 bases). The CDR3 has 14 residues. Germline V gives CDR1 KGHDR, CDR2 SFDVKD. V lost 7 bases, J lost 2 bases, and 13 bases lay in between. The CDR3 region has the DNA TGTGCCACCAGGGGGGCCTCTCCCAACACTGAAGCTTTCTTT. This encodes CATRGASPNTEAFF.

This chain joins TRBV27 and TRBJ1-2; no clear D. The CDR3 extends over 15 amino acids. V lost 0 bases, J lost 4 bases, and 12 bases lay in between. The germline gives CDR1 MNHEY, CDR2 SMNVEV (reference sequence). The CDR3: CASSLSFDGTYGYTF. CDR3 DNA: TGTGCCAGCAGTTTATCGTTCGACGGCACCTATGGCTACACCTTC.

This rearrangement joins TRBV19 to TRBJ2-1, with 7 nucleotides matching TRBD2. The CDR3 spans 15 residues. V trimming: 4 bases; J trimming: 3 bases; junction bases outside the gene matches: 6. Germline CDR1 and CDR2: LNHDA and SQIVND (reference sequence). In DNA, the CDR3 is TGTGCCAGTAGTAAGGGACCGGGGGGCTACAATGAGCAGTTCTTC. Encoded protein: CASSKGPGGYNEQFF.

The chain employs TRBV5-6 and TRBJ2-7; TRBD1 matches 7 bases. Looked up from germline, CDR1 is SGHDT and CDR2 is YYEEEE. This CDR3 region has 13 residues. After removal of 2 bases from V and 5 bases from J, the junction contained 4 bases not matched to a gene. CDR3 nucleotides: TGTGCCAGCAGCTTACAGGGGTTCCACGAGCAGTACTTC. This encodes CASSLQGFHEQYF.

The V and J genes are TRBV6-1 and TRBJ2-3; D is tentatively TRBD1 or TRBD2 (5 bases each). The CDR3 totals 15 residues. Germline V lookup: CDR1 MNHNS, CDR2 SASEGT. V lost 1 base to trimming and J lost 0 bases, with 8 bases between them. CDR3 sequence reads: CASSEDGGSTDTQYF. CDR3 nucleotides: TGTGCCAGCAGTGAAGATGGGGGAAGCACAGATACGCAGTATTTT.

The rearrangement links TRBV2 to TRBJ1-4, with D maybe TRBD1 (5 bases). The V gene's germline CDR1 is SNHLY and CDR2 FYNNEI. V dropped 6 bases and J dropped 8 bases, with 16 bases sitting between them. This CDR3 spans 14 amino acids. CDR3 sequence (DNA): TGTGCCAGCAGGGCAGGGCCCCAGGGAGAAAAACTGTTTTTT. Encoded protein: CASRAGPQGEKLFF.